These 12 T cell receptor beta chains came from one sample sequenced in a study of CD8 T cells in ankylosing spondylitis. TCRdb used MiXCR to reprocess the 5' RACE reads, holding one entry per CDR3 protein. The repertoire includes about 24,000 distinct CDR3 sequences, around a sixth of them detected once, and around 27% sits in the top ten. The sample consisted of blood. The receptors derive from a male donor with ankylosing spondylitis or in good health (not recorded which).

Here the CDR3 reads CASSQPGLTYEQYF. The CDR3 DNA is TGCGCCAGCAGCCAGCCGGGACTAACTTACGAGCAGTACTTC. The chain joins TRBV4-1 to TRBJ2-7, with 7 bases matching TRBD2. J gave up 4 bases and V 3 bases, and 6 bases lay outside the gene matches. Germline V gene sequence: CDR1 MGHRA, CDR2 YSYEKL. This CDR3 region has 14 residues.

There are many counts of this clonotype. This sequence joins TRBV29-1 and TRBJ1-1; D ambiguous. With 4 bases removed from V and 1 base from J, the gap between germline ends came to 10 bases. CDR1 SQVTM and CDR2 ANQGSEA come from the germline V gene. This CDR3 is 13 amino acids long. The CDR3 DNA sequence: TGCAGCGTTGTTCGTCGAGGGAACACTGAAGCTTTCTTT. Protein: CSVVRRGNTEAFF.

This clonotype has a handful of counts. J is TRBJ2-5 and V is TRBV11-2, with D perhaps TRBD1 (6 bases). Germline loops: CDR1 SGHAT, CDR2 FQNNGV. The germline V and J ends were trimmed by 0 bases and 5 bases, with 13 bases remaining between them. This CDR3 has 15 amino acids. For the CDR3, the DNA is TGTGCCAGCAGCTTAGAGGGGGCGCTGGGGGAGACCCAGTACTTC. Translated, it gives CASSLEGALGETQYF.

The J gene is TRBJ1-3, the V gene TRBV6-1; D is perhaps TRBD1 (6 bases). Trimming took 6 bases from V and 1 from J, leaving 13 bases between them. CDR3 length: 15 residues. Germline V gene data show CDR1 as MNHNS and CDR2 as SASEGT. This CDR3 is CASRVTGESGNTIYF. The DNA of the CDR3 is TGTGCCAGCAGAGTGACAGGAGAATCTGGAAACACCATATATTTT.

This rearrangement joins TRBV6-2 or TRBV6-3 to TRBJ2-1; 9 positions match TRBD2. Trimming cost V 7 bases and J 8 bases; bases outside gene matches: 12. CDR3 length: 15 residues. Germline lookup yields CDR1 MNHEY and CDR2 SVGEGT. Here the CDR3 reads CASKVAGGPRDEQFF. CDR3 bases: TGTGCCAGCAAGGTGGCGGGAGGGCCGAGGGATGAGCAGTTCTTC.

This clonotype was seen ten or more times. The CDR3 reads CSAKDSSNEQFF. The CDR3, as DNA: TGCAGTGCTAAGGACAGTTCCAATGAGCAGTTCTTC. This chain uses TRBV20-1 with TRBJ2-1; tentative D call: TRBD1 (6 bases). CDR3 size: 12 residues. Looked up from germline, CDR1 is DFQATT and CDR2 is SNEGSKA (reference sequence). Trimming took off 4 bases at V and 6 bases at J, with 10 bases between the two ends.

The chain recombines TRBV5-5 with TRBJ2-1; 10 nucleotides match TRBD2. The germline V gene encodes CDR1 SGHKS and CDR2 YYEKEE (reference sequence). This CDR3 has 15 residues. Unmatched junction bases numbered 6, after V lost 2 bases and J lost 7 bases. The CDR3 loop is CASSFFGTSENEQFF. As DNA, the CDR3 is TGTGCCAGCAGCTTCTTTGGGACTAGCGAGAATGAGCAGTTCTTC.

The genes are TRBV5-1 and TRBJ2-3; 8 nucleotides match TRBD2. V lost 9 bases and J lost 2; bases outside the gene matches: 5. CDR1 and CDR2 (germline): SGHRS, YFSETQ. This CDR3 is 13 amino acids long. CDR3 sequence (DNA): TGCGCCACCGGGCGGGGGGACACAGATACGCAGTATTTT. Translating it yields CATGRGDTDTQYF.

The chain combines TRBV4-1 with TRBJ1-2; no clear D gene. V lost 5 bases and J 8 bases, leaving 6 bases between the germline ends. The CDR3 is 10 residues long. Per the germline V gene, CDR1 is MGHRA and CDR2 is YSYEKL. The CDR3 DNA is TGCGCCAGCAGCGCTAGGGGCTACACCTTC. Amino acid sequence: CASSARGYTF.

This clonotype was observed a handful of times. The CDR3 loop is CASSPYTGPTDTQYF. The CDR3 nucleotides read TGCGCCAGCAGCCCCTACACCGGACCCACAGATACGCAGTATTTT. The chain uses TRBV5-1 and TRBJ2-3; no clear D gene. Germline V lookup: CDR1 SGHRS, CDR2 YFSETQ. V gave up 4 bases and J gave up 2 bases, with 14 bases separating them. The CDR3 covers 15 residues.

This clonotype was seen at least ten times. This chain connects TRBV28 to TRBJ2-1, with D perhaps given as TRBD1 or TRBD2 (6 bases each). Germline CDR1 MDHEN, CDR2 SYDVKM. V lost 3 bases and J 8 bases, leaving 17 bases between the germline ends. The CDR3 contains 15 residues. The CDR3 DNA sequence: TGTGCCAGCAGTTTGTGGGGGGCCAAGCGGGATGAGCAGTTCTTC. As protein: CASSLWGAKRDEQFF. The entire variable domain, with the rest obtained from reference TRBV28 and TRBJ2-1, is as follows: DVKVTQSSRYLVKRTGEKVFLECVQDMDHENMFWYRQDPGLGLRLIYFSYDVKMKEKGDIPEGYSVSREKKERFSLILESASTNQTSMYLCASSLWGAKRDEQFFGPGTRLTVL.

This clonotype was detected a few times. This rearrangement joins TRBV5-1 to TRBJ2-7; D gene ambiguous. Germline-derived CDR1 and CDR2 are SGHRS and YFSETQ. Trimming took off 4 bases at V and 9 bases at J, with 14 bases between the two ends. The CDR3 runs to 12 residues. CDR3 protein: CASSLPDLGQYF. The CDR3 nucleotides are TGCGCCAGCAGCCTTCCCGACCTGGGGCAGTACTTC.